Presented here are 30 T cell receptor beta chains from one specimen sequenced in a study of T-cell reconstitution after alpha-beta-depleted transplantation in children. For TCRbeta, the library was prepared with unique molecular identifiers. TCRdb redid the calling of the PCR reads with MiXCR, one entry per CDR3 protein. The top ten clones hold 27% of a sample with about 440,000 distinct CDR3 sequences, around 46% of them seen once. The sample in question was PBMCs, obtained before TCRalphabeta/CD19-depleted stem cell transplant. Every receptor here comes from a girl aged 2-15 years with aplastic anemia, due to receive a stem cell transplant.

This clonotype was detected many times. V gene TRBV15 combines with J gene TRBJ2-6, with D possibly TRBD1 on 5 matching bases. Per the germline V gene, CDR1 is LNHNV and CDR2 is YYDKDF (reference sequence). The CDR3 totals 17 residues. V lost 3 bases to trimming and J lost 0 bases, with 12 bases between them. CDR3 nucleotide sequence: TGTGCCACCAGCAGCCGTGTAGACAGCTCTGGGGCCAACGTCCTGACTTTC. Its protein product is CATSSRVDSSGANVLTF.

The CDR3 coding sequence is TGCAGCGTTGATACAGGGGGCAGGACTGAAGCTTTCTTT. It encodes CSVDTGGRTEAFF. The V and J genes are TRBV29-1 and TRBJ1-1; 9 nucleotides agree with TRBD1. V shed 3 bases, J shed 5 bases, and the junction held 4 bases outside the gene matches. Germline CDR1 and CDR2: SQVTM and ANQGSEA. The CDR3 is made up of 13 amino acids. Combining the CDR3 with reference TRBV29-1 and TRBJ1-1 gives the whole variable domain SAVISQKPSRDICQRGTSLTIQCQVDSQVTMMFWYRQQPGQSLTLIATANQGSEATYESGFVIDKFPISRPNLTFSTLTVSNMSPEDSSIYLCSVDTGGRTEAFFGQGTRLTVV.

The chain joins TRBV7-6 to TRBJ2-1; 11 bases match TRBD2. This CDR3 has 15 amino acids. After removal of 1 base from V and 8 bases from J, the junction contained 4 bases not matched to a gene. Germline CDR1 and CDR2: SGHVS and FNYEAQ. DNA for the CDR3: TGTGCCAGCAGCTTAGTAGCGGGGGGGCCCGATGAGCAGTTCTTC. Translated: CASSLVAGGPDEQFF.

This chain joins TRBV5-1 and TRBJ2-1; maybe TRBD2 (6 bases). Trimming stripped 0 bases from V and 2 bases from J, with 9 bases between. The CDR3 runs to 15 residues. CDR1 and CDR2 from the germline V gene are SGHRS and YFSETQ. In DNA form, the CDR3 reads TGCGCCAGCAGCTTGGGGGACTGGACCTACAATGAGCAGTTCTTC. Protein sequence: CASSLGDWTYNEQFF.

This chain uses TRBV5-1 with TRBJ2-2; TRBD2 aligns across 11 bases. Germline V gene lookup returns CDR1 SGHRS and CDR2 YFSETQ. This CDR3 is 17 amino acids long. Trimming removed 4 bases from V and 5 bases from J; junction bases left unmatched: 10. The CDR3 region is CASSQTLTSGVTGELFF. The CDR3 bases are TGCGCCAGCAGCCAAACCCTGACTAGCGGGGTTACCGGGGAGCTGTTTTTT. The variable domain in full, with the rest retrieved from reference TRBV5-1 and TRBJ2-2, is KAGVTQTPRYLIKTRGQQVTLSCSPISGHRSVSWYQQTPGQGLQFLFEYFSETQRNKGNFPGRFSGRQFSNSRSEMNVSTLELGDSALYLCASSQTLTSGVTGELFFGEGSRLTVL.

For the CDR3, the DNA is TGTGCCAGCAGCTCCCGAAGATTCTCTAGCGGGAGTGGAGATGAGCAGTTCTTC. Its protein product is CASSSRRFSSGSGDEQFF. V is TRBV11-2 and J is TRBJ2-1; 10 nucleotides match TRBD2. CDR1 SGHAT and CDR2 FQNNGV come from the germline V gene. Trimming at V came to 4 bases and at J to 8 bases, leaving 17 bases not matched to a gene. CDR3 length equals 18 residues.

This chain joins TRBV20-1 and TRBJ2-1, with 8 bases matching TRBD2. V shed 1 base, J shed 3 bases, and the junction held 5 bases outside the gene matches. The germline V gene has CDR1 DFQATT and CDR2 SNEGSKA (reference sequence). This CDR3 spans 15 amino acids. The CDR3 nucleotides are TGCAGTGCTAGAGCCGGCGGGGGGTACTACAATGAGCAGTTCTTC. This gives the protein CSARAGGGYYNEQFF.

V is TRBV7-2 and J is TRBJ2-2, with D possibly TRBD1 on 6 matching bases. The CDR3 consists of 14 residues. CDR1 and CDR2 from the germline V gene are SGHTA and FQGNSA. The V end lost 0 bases, the J end lost 6 bases, and 8 bases lay between the germline ends. CDR3 region: CASSLARGAGELFF. The DNA for the CDR3 is TGTGCCAGCAGCTTAGCCAGGGGAGCCGGGGAGCTGTTTTTT.

The chain links TRBV11-2 to TRBJ2-5, with D perhaps TRBD1 or TRBD2 (7 bases each). Trimming removed 2 bases at V and 5 bases at J, with 18 bases between. The germline gives CDR1 SGHAT, CDR2 FQNNGV. The CDR3 has 16 residues. DNA for the CDR3: TGTGCCAGCAGCTTACCCAGGGGGGGAATCCGGGAGACCCAGTACTTC. Its translation: CASSLPRGGIRETQYF.

J is TRBJ2-2 and V is TRBV7-3, with 8 bases fitting TRBD2. The V and J ends lost 5 bases and 2 bases, in that order; junction bases with no gene match: 4. The V gene's germline CDR1 is SGHTA and CDR2 FQGTGA. The CDR3 spans 15 residues. CDR3 sequence reads: CASSHSGVNTGELFF. The CDR3 DNA sequence: TGTGCCAGCAGCCATAGCGGGGTTAACACCGGGGAGCTGTTTTTT.

V gene TRBV10-2 combines with J gene TRBJ2-1, with TRBD2 identical over 10 bases. The CDR3 extends over 14 amino acids. The junction had 5 bases not matched to a gene; V was cut back by 8 bases and J by 4 bases. Germline values: CDR1 WSHSY, CDR2 SAAADI. The CDR3 nucleotides are TGCGCCAGCCGCGGACTAGCGGATTACAATGAGCAGTTCTTC. This translates into CASRGLADYNEQFF.

This rearrangement joins TRBV10-3 to TRBJ2-5, with 8 bases lining up with TRBD1. V trimming: 5 bases; J trimming: 3 bases; junction bases outside the gene matches: 5. The CDR3 length is 14 residues. CDR1 is ENHRY, CDR2 SYGVKD, per germline. The CDR3 protein is CAISIGQGKETQYF. For the CDR3, the DNA is TGTGCCATCAGTATCGGACAGGGTAAAGAGACCCAGTACTTC.

The J gene is TRBJ2-7, the V gene TRBV15, with D possibly being TRBD1 or TRBD2 (5 bases each). The V gene lost 3 bases and the J gene lost 4 bases, with 10 bases spanning the gap. Germline values: CDR1 LNHNV, CDR2 YYDKDF (reference sequence). This CDR3 is built from 13 residues. The CDR3 sequence is CATSRGDGYEQYF. The CDR3, as DNA: TGTGCCACCAGCAGGGGGGACGGATACGAGCAGTACTTC.

This clonotype was recorded a few times. The V gene is TRBV6-1, the J gene TRBJ1-2; D possibly corresponds to TRBD1 (6 bases). Germline V gene sequence: CDR1 MNHNS, CDR2 SASEGT. The germline V and J ends were trimmed by 6 bases and 3 bases, with 14 bases remaining between them. The CDR3 runs to 14 residues. The CDR3 protein is CASRDQGRHYGYTF. The CDR3 region has the DNA TGTGCCAGCAGGGATCAGGGGCGCCACTATGGCTACACCTTC.

This clonotype was seen ten or more times. The rearrangement joins TRBV12-3 or TRBV12-4 to TRBJ2-1; 10 bases map to TRBD2. V lost 2 bases, J lost 7 bases, and 11 bases stayed unmatched. The CDR3 runs to 17 residues. In DNA, the CDR3 is TGTGCCAGCAGTTTAAGTTGGGGTAGCGGGAGGCCGAATGAGCAGTTCTTC. Protein sequence: CASSLSWGSGRPNEQFF.

V usage is TRBV29-1 and J usage is TRBJ2-2; the D gene is possibly TRBD2 (5 bases). This CDR3 comprises 12 residues. Germline assignment: CDR1 SQVTM and CDR2 ANQGSEA. The V gene lost 8 bases and the J gene lost 4 bases, with 11 bases spanning the gap. CDR3 DNA sequence: TGCAGCCAGGCCAGCGGCACCGGGGAGCTGTTTTTT. The encoded protein is CSQASGTGELFF.

The chain has TRBV10-3 and TRBJ2-7; 7 bases fit TRBD1. V was pared by 9 bases and J by 0 bases, with 5 bases of the junction left unmatched. This CDR3 comprises 13 residues. The germline CDR1 and CDR2 sequences are ENHRY and SYGVKD. The CDR3 sequence: CAIGGQDSYEQYF. DNA of the CDR3: TGTGCCATTGGAGGACAGGACTCCTACGAGCAGTACTTC.

This clonotype was counted ten times or more. CDR3 sequence reads: CASSSSGRNTGELFF. CDR3 DNA: TGTGCCAGCAGCTCTAGCGGGCGGAACACCGGGGAGCTGTTTTTT. The V gene is TRBV11-2, the J gene TRBJ2-2, with TRBD2 matching 8 bases. V lost 4 bases, J lost 1 base, and 2 bases stayed unmatched. CDR1 is SGHAT and CDR2 is FQNNGV in the germline V gene. CDR3 length equals 15 residues.

Many counts were recorded for this clonotype. The V and J genes are TRBV29-1 and TRBJ2-7; possible D gene TRBD2, 5 bases. The germline gives CDR1 SQVTM, CDR2 ANQGSEA. V was clipped by 8 bases and J by 1 base, with 12 bases between them. This CDR3 contains 12 residues. DNA of the CDR3: TGCAGCACCCGGACTCCATCCTACGAGCAGTACTTC. Amino acid sequence: CSTRTPSYEQYF.

The CDR3 coding sequence is TGCGCCAGCAGCTTGGAACGGAGCCTAGATACGCAGTATTTT. Translated, it gives CASSLERSLDTQYF. The chain employs TRBV5-1 and TRBJ2-3; D remains ambiguous. The CDR3 consists of 14 residues. Trimming removed 0 bases at V and 5 bases at J, with 10 bases between. Germline CDR1 is SGHRS and CDR2 is YFSETQ.

This clonotype occurred many times. The chain is built from TRBV5-1 and TRBJ2-5; possible D gene TRBD2, 6 bases. The length of the CDR3 is 14 residues. Germline loops: CDR1 SGHRS, CDR2 YFSETQ. Deletions cut 0 bases from V and 4 bases from J, with 10 bases between. CDR3 nucleotides: TGCGCCAGCAGCTTGGCGGGAGTGGGAGAGACCCAGTACTTC. It is translated as CASSLAGVGETQYF. Together with reference TRBV5-1 and TRBJ2-5, the CDR3 gives the full variable domain: KAGVTQTPRYLIKTRGQQVTLSCSPISGHRSVSWYQQTPGQGLQFLFEYFSETQRNKGNFPGRFSGRQFSNSRSEMNVSTLELGDSALYLCASSLAGVGETQYFGPGTRLLVL.

This chain uses TRBV7-8 with TRBJ2-1, with a possible D match to TRBD1 (5 bases). CDR1 is SGHVS, CDR2 FQNEAQ, per germline. The length of the CDR3 is 20 residues. V was trimmed by 3 bases and J by 2 bases, leaving 26 bases between them. The CDR3 spells CASSFPKGAAGRMAYNEQFF. The CDR3 region has the DNA TGTGCCAGCAGCTTCCCGAAAGGGGCCGCCGGAAGAATGGCCTACAATGAGCAGTTCTTC.

The rearrangement joins TRBV10-3 to TRBJ1-3; TRBD1 might be the D (5 bases). V lost 5 bases and J lost 8, with 10 bases in between. Germline-derived CDR1 and CDR2 are ENHRY and SYGVKD. This CDR3 spans 12 amino acids. CDR3 sequence (DNA): TGTGCCATCAGTCCTCGAGGGGACACCATATATTTT. It is translated as CAISPRGDTIYF.

V and J are TRBV29-1 and TRBJ1-2; a possible D gene is TRBD1 (5 bases). The germline V gene encodes CDR1 SQVTM and CDR2 ANQGSEA. With 8 bases removed from V and 8 bases from J, the gap between germline ends came to 15 bases. The CDR3 totals 11 residues. The CDR3 reads CSTPLGGGYTF. DNA of the CDR3: TGCAGCACCCCCCTTGGGGGGGGCTACACCTTC. Together with reference TRBV29-1 and TRBJ1-2, the CDR3 gives the full variable domain: SAVISQKPSRDICQRGTSLTIQCQVDSQVTMMFWYRQQPGQSLTLIATANQGSEATYESGFVIDKFPISRPNLTFSTLTVSNMSPEDSSIYLCSTPLGGGYTFGSGTRLTVV.

The rearrangement links TRBV7-9 to TRBJ2-7, with D possibly TRBD1 on 5 matching bases. V was trimmed by 8 bases and J by 3 bases, leaving 17 bases between them. Per the germline V gene, CDR1 is SEHNR and CDR2 is FQNEAQ (reference sequence). This CDR3 spans 14 amino acids. The CDR3 reads CASSSETALYEQYF. CDR3 in DNA: TGTGCCAGCTCCTCCGAGACAGCGCTCTACGAGCAGTACTTC.

CDR3 in amino acids: CSVEDLTGVSLETQYF. DNA for the CDR3: TGCAGCGTTGAAGATCTAACAGGAGTGTCGTTGGAGACCCAGTACTTC. The rearrangement links TRBV29-1 to TRBJ2-5, with D possibly matching TRBD1 (5 bases). CDR1 SQVTM and CDR2 ANQGSEA come from the germline V gene. The germline V and J ends were trimmed by 0 bases and 5 bases, with 19 bases remaining between them. This CDR3 is built from 16 residues.

This clonotype occurred many times. The V and J genes are TRBV5-1 and TRBJ1-2; the D gene is possibly TRBD1 (5 bases). Germline assignment: CDR1 SGHRS and CDR2 YFSETQ. CDR3 length: 13 amino acids. Trimming left V 7 bases short and J 2 bases short, with 12 bases between. CDR3 DNA: TGCGCCAGCTCTAATGAGGGGAACTATGGCTACACCTTC. As protein: CASSNEGNYGYTF.

The CDR3 DNA reads TGTGCCATCAAGCGAAACGGGAGGGAGATTTACAATGAGCAGTTCTTC. Amino acid sequence: CAIKRNGREIYNEQFF. The gene calls are TRBV10-3 and TRBJ2-1, with 8 bases matching TRBD2. The germline CDR1 and CDR2 sequences are ENHRY and SYGVKD. The V segment lost 7 bases and the J segment 4 bases; nucleotides outside the gene matches: 12. This CDR3 is 16 amino acids long.

The chain joins TRBV28 to TRBJ2-7; no definite D call. This CDR3 spans 13 amino acids. The germline V gene encodes CDR1 MDHEN and CDR2 SYDVKM. V lost 5 bases and J 0 bases, leaving 8 bases between the germline ends. The chain's CDR3 is CASSIGDSYEQYF. CDR3 bases: TGTGCCAGCAGTATTGGGGACTCCTACGAGCAGTACTTC.

The chain employs TRBV20-1 and TRBJ2-7; 9 bases fit TRBD1. This CDR3 region has 14 residues. V trimming: 2 bases; J trimming: 4 bases; junction bases outside the gene matches: 6. In germline, CDR1 is DFQATT, CDR2 SNEGSKA (reference sequence). CDR3 loop: CSARRGQGSYEQYF. The CDR3 DNA follows: TGCAGTGCTAGAAGGGGACAGGGTTCATACGAGCAGTACTTC.